The 6 T cell receptor beta chains below come from one sample, sequenced in a study of regulatory T cells in long-lasting Graves disease. CDR3-region Arm-PCR and iRepertoire HTBI primers produced the TCR beta libraries. One entry per CDR3 protein results from TCRdb running MiXCR on the multiplex PCR reads. Among about 660,000 distinct CDR3 sequences listed, 30% were seen once. This sample's time point: persistent/refractory GD, antithyroid drugs over 5 years with positive TRAb. The TCR library was prepared using RNA isolated from PBMCs. The sample was peripheral blood mononuclear cells (PBMCs), taken when the disease was refractory, from a patient treated with antithyroid drugs. Source of these receptors: a female donor with Graves disease.

The chain couples TRBV19 to TRBJ2-7, with D possibly being TRBD1 or TRBD2 (5 bases each). Per the germline V gene, CDR1 is LNHDA and CDR2 is SQIVND (reference sequence). The CDR3 runs to 14 residues. V gave up 9 bases and J gave up 0 bases, with 15 bases separating them. CDR3 sequence (DNA): TGTGCCAGCCGAACTGGGGGTAGCTCCTACGAGCAGTACTTC. Residues: CASRTGGSSYEQYF.

The chain links TRBV6-5 to TRBJ1-2; D unresolved. V lost 0 bases and J lost 4, with 9 bases in between. This CDR3 is 14 amino acids long. Germline assignment: CDR1 MNHEY and CDR2 SVGAGI. DNA for the CDR3: TGTGCCAGCAGTTACTCGGCAGAGTTCTATGGCTACACCTTC. Translation gives CASSYSAEFYGYTF.

This clonotype was seen a few times. The chain couples TRBV6-2 or TRBV6-3 to TRBJ2-7, with 9 bases aligning to TRBD1. V lost 4 bases and J lost 5; bases outside the gene matches: 6. Germline loops: CDR1 MNHEY, CDR2 SVGEGT. The CDR3 is made up of 14 amino acids. CDR3 bases: TGTGCCAGCAGTTTGGGGACAGGGTTGAACGAGCAGTACTTC. It is translated as CASSLGTGLNEQYF.

This clonotype was observed at least ten times. The J gene is TRBJ1-4, the V gene TRBV6-1, with TRBD1 identical over 7 bases. The CDR3 is made up of 15 amino acids. Germline trimming cut 4 bases from V and 7 bases from J; bases unmatched to any gene: 9. CDR1 and CDR2 (germline): MNHNS, SASEGT. CDR3 in DNA: TGTGCCAGCAGTGGGACAGGAGGTGGAGTTGAAAAACTGTTTTTT. It encodes CASSGTGGGVEKLFF.

This clonotype has only a few counts. The rearrangement joins TRBV29-1 to TRBJ1-4; 8 bases are shared with TRBD1. Per the germline V gene, CDR1 is SQVTM and CDR2 is ANQGSEA. This CDR3 has 12 amino acids. V lost 7 bases to trimming and J lost 8 bases; unmatched junction nucleotides: 6. In DNA, the CDR3 is TGCAGCGGACGGACAGGGCGAGAAAAACTGTTTTTT. Translating it yields CSGRTGREKLFF.

This clonotype was detected only a few times. The V gene is TRBV20-1, the J gene TRBJ2-5; weak D call: TRBD1 (5 bases). Trimming left V 6 bases short and J 0 bases short, with 14 bases between. CDR1 and CDR2 (germline): DFQATT, SNEGSKA (reference sequence). The CDR3 sequence is 14 residues long. The CDR3 spells CSATPRAYQETQYF. The CDR3 DNA follows: TGCAGTGCGACCCCCAGGGCGTACCAAGAGACCCAGTACTTC.